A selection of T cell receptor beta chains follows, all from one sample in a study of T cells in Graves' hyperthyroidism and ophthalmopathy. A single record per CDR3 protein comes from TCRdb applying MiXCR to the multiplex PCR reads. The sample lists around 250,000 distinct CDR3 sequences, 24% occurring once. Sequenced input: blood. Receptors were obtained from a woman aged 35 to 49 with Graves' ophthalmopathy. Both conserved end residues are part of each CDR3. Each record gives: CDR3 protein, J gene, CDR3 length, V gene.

CASRGSGRTNYGYTF | TRBJ1-2 | 15 | TRBV2
CASSESTGGLVPYNEQFF | TRBJ2-1 | 18 | TRBV28
CASSFIVAGGHNEQFF | TRBJ2-1 | 16 | TRBV11-1
CANHLGTGAGETQYF | TRBJ2-5 | 15 | TRBV2
CASSVAGGIQETQYF | TRBJ2-5 | 15 | TRBV6-1
CASLLTSGYYNEQFF | TRBJ2-1 | 15 | TRBV6-1
CSARSRETSGTPYEQYF | TRBJ2-7 | 17 | TRBV20-1
CASSTSGKSNQPQHF | TRBJ1-5 | 15 | TRBV19
CASTLKDGSNEAFF | TRBJ1-1 | 14 | TRBV6-1
CASSLPGQRKAFF | TRBJ1-1 | 13 | TRBV28
CASSLEGPGANVLTF | TRBJ2-6 | 15 | TRBV5-1
CASSLVQGAREQYF | TRBJ2-7 | 14 | TRBV28
CATSDFGHHEQYF | TRBJ2-7 | 13 | TRBV24-1
CASKGGGNTGELFF | TRBJ2-2 | 14 | TRBV27
CASSYSGTELYEQYF | TRBJ2-7 | 15 | TRBV12-3/TRBV12-4